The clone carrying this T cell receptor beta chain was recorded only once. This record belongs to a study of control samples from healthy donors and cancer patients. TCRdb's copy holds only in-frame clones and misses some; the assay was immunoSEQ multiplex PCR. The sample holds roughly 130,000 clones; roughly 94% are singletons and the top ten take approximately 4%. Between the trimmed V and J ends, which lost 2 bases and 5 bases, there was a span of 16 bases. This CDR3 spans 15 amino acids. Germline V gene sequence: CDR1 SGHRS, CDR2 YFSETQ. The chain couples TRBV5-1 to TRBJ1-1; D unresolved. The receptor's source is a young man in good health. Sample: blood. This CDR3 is CASSFLPGFGTEAFF. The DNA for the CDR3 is TGCGCCAGCAGCTTTCTCCCTGGGTTCGGAACTGAAGCTTTCTTT.